These T cell receptor beta chains were read from a single sample in a study of T cells in Graves' hyperthyroidism and ophthalmopathy. TCRdb recomputed calls from the multiplex PCR reads with MiXCR, one row per CDR3 protein. Of some 500,000 distinct CDR3 sequences in the sample, about 15% are singletons; the top ten hold about 17%. Sequenced: blood. The receptors come from a woman aged 18 to 35 with Graves' hyperthyroidism. The conserved cysteine and the conserved F or W are not part of the CDR3 here.

TRBV6-2/TRBV6-3,ASKDHRRLAGTDTQY
TRBV27,ASSFLGGTDTQY
TRBV19,ASSMPGTGNTEAF
TRBV18,ASSPPGPRGGNQPQH
TRBV5-5,ASRPQVMNTEAF
TRBV3-1,ASSQDPRTPMANEQF
TRBV11-3,ASSPNSGTPNSPLH
TRBV20-1,SARELAGRPNEQF
TRBV4-1,ASSLVGDPGYT
TRBV7-9,ASRGAGGSNEQF
TRBV7-3,ASSRRGDGGHNEQF
TRBV29-1,SGNTGGAQTQY
TRBV7-9,ASSNRIKDSFSGNTIY
TRBV4-1,ASSQRAQPATYNEQF
TRBV5-1,ASRTGPREDTQY
TRBV9,ASSANPGFNDPDTQY
TRBV12-3/TRBV12-4,ASSFTGIHQPQH